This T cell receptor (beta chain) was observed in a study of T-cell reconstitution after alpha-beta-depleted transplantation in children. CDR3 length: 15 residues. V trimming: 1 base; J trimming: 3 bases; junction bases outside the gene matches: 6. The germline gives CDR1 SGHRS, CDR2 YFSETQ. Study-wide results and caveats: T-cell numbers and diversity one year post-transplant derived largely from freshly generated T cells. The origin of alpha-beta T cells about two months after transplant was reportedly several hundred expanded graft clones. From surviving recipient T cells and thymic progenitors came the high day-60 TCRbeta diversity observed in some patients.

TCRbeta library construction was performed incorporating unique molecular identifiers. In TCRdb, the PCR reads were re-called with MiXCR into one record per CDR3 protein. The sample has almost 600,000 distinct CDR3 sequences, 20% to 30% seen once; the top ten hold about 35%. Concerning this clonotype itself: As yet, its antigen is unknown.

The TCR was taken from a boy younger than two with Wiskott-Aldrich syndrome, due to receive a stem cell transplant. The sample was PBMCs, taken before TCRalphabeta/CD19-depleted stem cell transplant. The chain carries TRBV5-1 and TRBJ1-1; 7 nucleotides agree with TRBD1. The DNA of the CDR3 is TGCGCCAGCAGCTTGAGGGGACAGAAGGACACTGAAGCTTTCTTT. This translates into CASSLRGQKDTEAFF.